The rows below give T cell receptor beta chains drawn from one sample of a study of CXCR3-negative and CXCR3-positive naive CD8 T cells. TCRdb re-analyzed the 5' RACE reads; it lists each CDR3 protein once, without DNA. Recorded for this sample: around 60,000 distinct CDR3 sequences. The sample taken for sequencing was naive CXCR3+ CD8+ T cells from blood. These receptors were taken from a human donor in good health. Some clones in this sample may be carry-over from other donors' samples. Each CDR3 is given with its conserved first and last residue. Size is omitted from some rows. Given values are once, few, many or a class for expanded clones.

>TRBV29-1|TRBJ2-7|-
CSVVGGTYEQYF
>TRBV20-1|TRBJ1-1|-
CSARDLGAHGNTEAFF
>TRBV7-9|TRBJ2-7|-
CASRRQASYEQYF
>TRBV6-5|TRBJ2-1|-
CASSYLAGGPGEQFF
>TRBV4-3|TRBJ2-7|-
CASSQEGKAFYEQYF
>TRBV29-1|TRBJ2-2|medium-sized
CSVEDPHRETGELFF
>TRBV29-1|TRBJ1-1|-
CSVARPQTAEAFF
>TRBV20-1|TRBJ2-3|-
CSARDPWGESTDTQYF
>TRBV7-2|TRBJ2-6|-
CASSFPSDTFSGANVLTF
>TRBV7-2|TRBJ2-7|-
CASSLVADSSYEQYF
>TRBV6-6|TRBJ2-3|-
CASSGGPSTDTQYF
>TRBV7-9|TRBJ1-2|-
CASSPNRVESYGYTF
>TRBV7-9|TRBJ1-2|-
CASSLEPAPGYTF
>TRBV29-1|TRBJ1-2|-
CSGLSEEHSAYTF
>TRBV4-1|TRBJ2-7|-
CASSQDRLLDEQYF
>TRBV4-2|TRBJ2-7|-
CASSRSAESSYEQYF
>TRBV7-9|TRBJ2-7|-
CASSLKGTGAYYEQYF
>TRBV20-1|TRBJ2-2|-
CSATPGQKNTVELFF
>TRBV21-1|TRBJ1-5|-
CASPRQTPQPQHF
>TRBV28|TRBJ1-1|-
CASNNRGDTEAFF
>TRBV27|TRBJ2-1|-
CASSPGGSAGGEQFF
>TRBV7-2|TRBJ2-7|-
CASRPRGSYEQYF
>TRBV4-3|TRBJ2-1|-
CASSQDSLTAYNEQFF
>TRBV7-8|TRBJ1-2|-
CASSARGPEGYTF
>TRBV28|TRBJ2-6|-
CASSLWGQGISGANVLTF
>TRBV18|TRBJ2-6|-
CASPPDVSGANVLTF